Listed below are T cell receptor beta chains from one sample, sequenced in a study of PD-L1 blockade in urothelial cancer. Produced via immunoSEQ multiplex PCR; TCRdb's table is partial and in-frame only. This sample yields 65,000 to 80,000 clones, of which 90% are seen a single time; roughly 4.7% belongs to the top ten. Sequencing used PBMCs, obtained around atezolizumab (anti-PD-L1) treatment. These receptors were taken from a man aged 70 or older with urothelial cancer. CDR3s include the opening cysteine and the closing phenylalanine or tryptophan. A D gene is named only where the DNA matches it firmly. Rows may omit the clone size; those that give it use once, few, many or a size class.

TRBJ2-3,TRBD2,TRBV2,.,TGTGCCAGCAGTGATGCGGGACTAGCGGTCTTT,CASSDAGLAVF
TRBJ2-3,TRBD2,TRBV7-9,.,TGTGCCAGCAGCTATCTAGCGGGGGGCACAGATACGCAGTATTTT,CASSYLAGGTDTQYF
TRBJ1-3,.,TRBV5-8,.,TGTGCCAGCAGCTTGGGGACATTTGGAAACACCATATATTTT,CASSLGTFGNTIYF
TRBJ1-5,TRBD1,TRBV19,.,TGTGCCAGTAGTCCTACGGACAGGGTGAATCAGCCCCAGCATTTT,CASSPTDRVNQPQHF
TRBJ2-1,TRBD2,TRBV28,.,TGTGCCAGCAGTTTATCCGGACTAGCGGGAGGTGAGCAGTTCTTC,CASSLSGLAGGEQFF
TRBJ2-5,TRBD2,TRBV5-1,few,TGCGCCAGCAGCCGTCCCAGCGGGGGGCAAGAGACCCAGTACTTC,CASSRPSGGQETQYF
TRBJ1-4,TRBD1,TRBV27,few,TGTGCCAGCAGCCACAGGGGGCAGGGTGAAAAACTGTTTTTT,CASSHRGQGEKLFF
TRBJ1-2,TRBD1,TRBV6-6,.,TGTGCCAGCAGTTCTAAGGACAGGGGGGACTATGGCTACACCTTC,CASSSKDRGDYGYTF
TRBJ2-1,TRBD1,TRBV28,.,TGTGCCAGCAGTTTAAGGACAGGGATCTCCTACAATGAGCAGTTCTTC,CASSLRTGISYNEQFF
TRBJ1-2,.,TRBV28,.,TGTGCCAGCAGTTTAGGGCGAGCTAACTATGGCTACACCTTC,CASSLGRANYGYTF
TRBJ2-1,.,TRBV7-9,.,TGTGCCAGCAGCCTCGCGGACAGTAACAATGAGCAGTTCTTC,CASSLADSNNEQFF
TRBJ2-3,.,TRBV9,.,TGTGCCAGCAGCCAAACAGATACGCAGTATTTT,CASSQTDTQYF
TRBJ2-2,.,TRBV28,.,TGTGCCAGCAGTAATAGCGTTCCCGGGGAGCTGTTTTTT,CASSNSVPGELFF
TRBJ2-1,TRBD1,TRBV19,.,TGTGCCAGTAGTTCGACAGGGAAATCCTACAATGAGCAGTTCTTC,CASSSTGKSYNEQFF
TRBJ2-7,.,TRBV2,.,TGTGCCTCCGTGAGTACAGCCTTTACTTACGAGCAGTACTTC,CASVSTAFTYEQYF
TRBJ1-2,TRBD1,TRBV23-1,.,TGCGCCAGCAGTCCCCTACCCCGGACAGGGGATACTAACTATGGCTACACCTTC,CASSPLPRTGDTNYGYTF
TRBJ1-2,.,TRBV7-2,.,TGTGCCAGCAGCTTAGCACCCTCAGGGAAGGGTGGCTACACCTTC,CASSLAPSGKGGYTF
TRBJ1-5,.,TRBV7-2,few,TGTGCCAGCAGCACCCTAGGCAATCAGCCCCAGCATTTT,CASSTLGNQPQHF
TRBJ2-1,.,TRBV28,.,TGTGCCAGCAGTTTCCCCTCCAGCGTATTGATATACAATGAGCAGTTCTTC,CASSFPSSVLIYNEQFF
TRBJ2-5,.,TRBV19,.,TGTGCCAGTAGTTCGAAAGGGTTTGGAGGGGAGACCCAGTACTTC,CASSSKGFGGETQYF
TRBJ2-1,.,TRBV7-9,.,TGTGCCAGCAGCTATCCCCTCCGAGGGGAGCAGTTCTTC,CASSYPLRGEQFF
TRBJ1-5,TRBD1,TRBV5-1,once,TGCGCCAGCAGCTTGGGCGTGACAGGGAGTCAGCCCCAGCATTTT,CASSLGVTGSQPQHF
TRBJ2-7,.,TRBV5-1,.,TGCGCCAGCAGCTGGGACTCTAGCTCCTACGAGCAGTACTTC,CASSWDSSSYEQYF
TRBJ1-4,.,TRBV30,.,TGTGCCTGGAGTGTGTCGAGTGAAAAACTGTTTTTT,CAWSVSSEKLFF
TRBJ2-2,.,TRBV4-2,.,TGTGCCAGCAGCCAAGGAGTTTCGGGGTCGGCCGGGGAGCTGTTTTTT,CASSQGVSGSAGELFF
TRBJ1-2,TRBD1,TRBV28,.,TGTGCCAGCAGTCACGGACAGGCTTGGGGCTACACCTTC,CASSHGQAWGYTF
TRBJ1-2,TRBD1,TRBV29-1,.,TGCAGCGTGGGACAGGGGGCTAACTATGGCTACACCTTC,CSVGQGANYGYTF
TRBJ1-4,.,TRBV5-1,once,TGCGCCAGCAGCAGAGGAAGTTCAACTAATGAAAAACTGTTTTTT,CASSRGSSTNEKLFF
TRBJ2-3,TRBD1,TRBV5-1,.,TGCGCCAGCACCCCGGGACAGAACACAGATACGCAGTATTTT,CASTPGQNTDTQYF
TRBJ2-1,TRBD2,TRBV5-4,.,TGTGCCAGCAGCCCGGGGACTAGCGGGGGGGGTAAGCAGTTCTTC,CASSPGTSGGGKQFF
TRBJ1-4,TRBD1,TRBV18,.,TGTGCCAGCTCACCCGGGACAGGGGGCGAAAAACTGTTTTTT,CASSPGTGGEKLFF
TRBJ1-1,TRBD1,TRBV6-6,.,TGTGCCAGCAGATCCCGACAGGGTAAGAACACTGAAGCTTTCTTT,CASRSRQGKNTEAFF
TRBJ1-1,.,TRBV7-2,.,TGTGCCAGCAGCTTCCGGGGGGCCGGGAACACTGAAGCTTTCTTT,CASSFRGAGNTEAFF
TRBJ2-2,TRBD2,TRBV6-1,.,TGTGCCAGGGGACTAGCGGGAGGGGTCACCGGGGAGCTGTTTTTT,CARGLAGGVTGELFF
TRBJ2-7,.,TRBV5-1,.,TGCGCCAGCCGGGGGTCGGGCCACGAGCAGTACTTC,CASRGSGHEQYF
TRBJ2-5,TRBD2,TRBV19,few,TGTGCCAGGGGGGGTAGCGGGAGGTCGGAGACCCAGTACTTC,CARGGSGRSETQYF
TRBJ2-7,.,TRBV2,.,TGTGCCAGCAGTGAAGTAGCAGGGTCCAACGAGCAGTACTTC,CASSEVAGSNEQYF
TRBJ2-7,TRBD2,TRBV19,.,TGTGCCAGTAGTATTGGGTCTAGCGGGACCAGAACCTACGAGCAGTACTTC,CASSIGSSGTRTYEQYF
TRBJ2-7,TRBD1,TRBV27,.,TGTGCCAGCACCCCATTCCCGGGGACAGGGGTCTACGAGCAGTACTTC,CASTPFPGTGVYEQYF
TRBJ2-1,TRBD1,TRBV18,.,TGTGCCAGCTCAACAACCGGGACAGAATTTGAGCAGTTCTTC,CASSTTGTEFEQFF
TRBJ2-1,.,TRBV5-1,few,TGCGCCAGCAGCTCCTCTGGGGGGGCGAGGGGCAATGAGCAGTTCTTC,CASSSSGGARGNEQFF
TRBJ2-3,.,TRBV5-4,.,TGTGCCAGCAGCCGACAAGAGGATACGCAGTATTTT,CASSRQEDTQYF